This T cell receptor beta chain appears in the sequencing data of a study of T cells in Graves' hyperthyroidism and ophthalmopathy. Study information: Before treatment of any kind, peripheral blood was taken at initial diagnosis. Points from the study as a whole: Blood also carried most thyroid clonotypes expanded above 0.001.

The table lists this clonotype with many counts. Its antigen is still unknown. Amplification of TCR beta CDR3 regions was performed using RNA transcripts as template. The HTBI primer set served for first-round RT-PCR of the TCR CDR3. TCRdb redid the calling of the multiplex PCR reads with MiXCR, one entry per CDR3 protein. This sample yields over 500,000 distinct CDR3 sequences, of which 17% are seen a single time; 17% belongs to the top ten. The sequence came from a woman aged 18-35 years with Graves' ophthalmopathy. The sample comprised blood.

The CDR3 reads CASSWDSAQPQHF. Here the CDR3 DNA reads TGTGCCAGCAGCTGGGACAGTGCTCAGCCCCAGCATTTT. The rearrangement joins TRBV27 to TRBJ1-5, with 7 bases that match TRBD1. The CDR3 runs 13 residues. The V gene end was trimmed by 6 bases and the J gene end by 6 bases; junction bases not matched to a gene: 5. Looked up from germline, CDR1 is MNHEY and CDR2 is SMNVEV (reference sequence).